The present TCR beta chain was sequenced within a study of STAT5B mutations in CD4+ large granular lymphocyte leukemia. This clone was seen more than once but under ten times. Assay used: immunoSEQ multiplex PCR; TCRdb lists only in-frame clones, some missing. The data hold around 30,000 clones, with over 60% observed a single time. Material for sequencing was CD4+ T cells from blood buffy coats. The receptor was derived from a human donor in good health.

The CDR3 DNA follows: TGTGCCAGCAGCTTAACTGGGAGTTTGTACATTCAGTACTTC. Translation: CASSLTGSLYIQYF. The J gene is TRBJ2-4, the V gene TRBV7-2, with a tentative D call TRBD2 (5 bases). Trimming removed 2 bases at V and 8 bases at J, with 13 bases between. The CDR3 loop spans 14 amino acids. Germline V CDR1 and CDR2: SGHTA, FQGNSA.